This T cell receptor beta chain was documented in a study of cytomegalovirus exposure and HLA in healthy donors. Notes on the study in general: Excluded were some V segments that proved indistinguishable, including TRBV6-2 and TRBV6-3. A later analysis associated under 20,000 TCR beta sequences with HLA alleles at a 0.05 false discovery rate.

In the case of this clone: The antigen remains undetermined.

Healthy bone marrow donors made up the donor group. At sampling all donors were nominally healthy, likely with unrecorded immune exposures. The study ran its PCR with 60 Vbeta and 13 Jbeta primers. Clones were sequenced by immunoSEQ multiplex PCR, and TCRdb holds only the in-frame ones, with some missing. The sample lists 150,000 to 180,000 clones, 65% to 80% occurring once. From germline, CDR1 is SEHNR and CDR2 FQNEAQ (reference sequence). CDR3 length: 15 residues. V was trimmed by 2 bases and J by 4 bases, leaving 15 bases between them. The specimen was PBMCs. This clonotype originated in a woman in her 40s in good health and CMV-seronegative. The gene calls are TRBV7-9 and TRBJ2-7, with D perhaps matching TRBD1 (5 bases). The CDR3 nucleotides are TGTGCCAGCAGCTTATCAGATAAAAGGGGTTACGAGCAGTACTTC. Amino acid sequence: CASSLSDKRGYEQYF.